This TCR beta chain was identified in a study of cytomegalovirus exposure and HLA in healthy donors. Using immunoSEQ multiplex PCR, the repertoire was profiled, and TCRdb retains in-frame clones only, with some absent. The repertoire has roughly 200,000 clones, approximately 83% of them found once; the top ten carry approximately 2.9%. This TCR was sampled from a woman aged 18-29 years in good health and CMV-seropositive. The sequenced sample consisted of PBMCs.

CDR3 DNA: TGTGCCAGCAGTGAAAGCACGCAGGGAAGGCGGACTGAAGCTTTCTTT. The encoded protein is CASSESTQGRRTEAFF. The genes are TRBV6-4 and TRBJ1-1, with a weak D call TRBD1 (5 bases). The CDR3 loop spans 16 amino acids. The germline V gene has CDR1 MRHNA and CDR2 SNTAGT. Trimming shortened V by 3 bases and J by 5 bases, and 19 bases separated the two germline ends.